A single sample is the source of the 22 T cell receptor beta chains below, sequenced in a study of regulatory T cells in long-lasting Graves disease. As to time point: persistent/refractory GD, antithyroid drugs over 5 years with positive TRAb. PBMC RNA served as the TCR library source. Building the TCR beta libraries relied on iRepertoire HTBI primers, and CDR3 regions underwent Arm-PCR. MiXCR, run by TCRdb on the multiplex PCR reads, gives a single entry per CDR3 protein. The sample consists of around 460,000 distinct CDR3 sequences, 20% to 25% of them appearing once. Here the sequenced sample was peripheral blood mononuclear cells (PBMCs), taken when the disease was refractory, from a patient treated with antithyroid drugs. These receptors came from a female donor with Graves disease.

This clonotype was seen repeatedly, ten times or more. The CDR3 DNA is TGTGCCAGCAGTTTTGGCAGCCAGTCCGGGGAGCTGTTTTTT. Translating it yields CASSFGSQSGELFF. The chain is built from TRBV12-3 or TRBV12-4 and TRBJ2-2; D not certain. This CDR3 region has 14 residues. Deletions cut 3 bases from V and 6 bases from J, with 11 bases between.

This chain uses TRBV9 with TRBJ2-1; D possibly corresponds to TRBD2 (7 bases). Between the trimmed V and J ends, which lost 0 bases and 8 bases, there was a span of 15 bases. The CDR3 is 15 amino acids. Germline-derived CDR1 and CDR2 are SGDLS and YYNGEE. In DNA, the CDR3 is TGTGCCAGCAGCGTAGGACTAGGGGGGGGCGATGAGCAGTTCTTC. Its protein product is CASSVGLGGGDEQFF.

This clonotype occurred many times. The chain uses TRBV12-3 or TRBV12-4 and TRBJ1-5, with 7 bases aligning to TRBD1. This CDR3 spans 14 amino acids. Trimming cost V 8 bases and J 2 bases; bases outside gene matches: 6. CDR3 sequence reads: CASERQGGNQPQHF. In DNA, the CDR3 is TGTGCCAGCGAGCGACAGGGCGGCAATCAGCCCCAGCATTTT.

The V and J genes are TRBV19 and TRBJ1-5; 11 nucleotides match TRBD1. Germline V lookup: CDR1 LNHDA, CDR2 SQIVND (reference sequence). The length of the CDR3 is 16 residues. V lost 3 bases and J lost 6; bases outside the gene matches: 7. The CDR3 spells CASSIPGQGASQPQHF. The CDR3 nucleotides are TGTGCCAGTAGTATCCCAGGACAGGGGGCAAGTCAGCCCCAGCATTTT. Using reference TRBV19 and TRBJ1-5 for the parts outside the CDR3, the full variable domain is DGGITQSPKYLFRKEGQNVTLSCEQNLNHDAMYWYRQDPGQGLRLIYYSQIVNDFQKGDIAEGYSVSREKKESFPLTVTSAQKNPTAFYLCASSIPGQGASQPQHFGDGTRLSIL.

V is TRBV7-9 and J is TRBJ2-1, with 7 nucleotides matching TRBD1. Germline V CDR1 and CDR2: SEHNR, FQNEAQ (reference sequence). Trimming cost V 5 bases and J 2 bases; bases outside gene matches: 9. This CDR3 region has 16 residues. Here the CDR3 reads CASSPLGQFPYNEQFF. In DNA, the CDR3 is TGTGCCAGCAGCCCCTTGGGACAGTTTCCCTACAATGAGCAGTTCTTC.

This clonotype was picked up a small number of times. One end of the junction varies from germline; a read error may be responsible. The chain is built from TRBV5-1 and TRBJ2-7; either TRBD1 or TRBD2 may supply D (5 bases each). There are 15 residues in the CDR3. Germline values: CDR1 SGHRS, CDR2 YFSETQ. This CDR3 is CASSASAGASYEQYF. CDR3 DNA: TGTGCCAGCAGCGCCTCGGCCGGGGCCTCCTACGAGCAGTACTTC.

This chain uses TRBV7-9 with TRBJ1-6, with 7 bases fitting TRBD1. This CDR3 region has 15 residues. Germline V CDR1 and CDR2: SEHNR, FQNEAQ (reference sequence). The trim removed 3 bases at V and 6 bases at J, leaving 5 bases unmatched. Written as DNA, the CDR3 is TGTGCCAGCAGCTTCACAGGGGACGGTAATTCACCCCTCCACTTT. This translates into CASSFTGDGNSPLHF.

In this sample, this clonotype turned up a few times. Here the CDR3 reads CASTSPVGFGTYEQYF. As DNA, the CDR3 is TGTGCCAGCACCTCCCCGGTAGGGTTTGGCACCTACGAGCAGTACTTC. The V and J genes are TRBV6-1 and TRBJ2-7; D gene ambiguous. This CDR3 contains 16 residues. Trimming removed 7 bases from V and 2 bases from J, with 21 bases in between. Per germline, CDR1 MNHNS and CDR2 SASEGT.

The table lists this clonotype with many counts. J is TRBJ1-5 and V is TRBV7-2, with D perhaps TRBD1 (5 bases). With 2 bases removed from V and 4 bases from J, the gap between germline ends came to 15 bases. The CDR3 consists of 16 residues. CDR1 is SGHTA and CDR2 is FQGNSA in the germline V gene. Written as DNA, the CDR3 is TGTGCCAGCAGCTTAAACCCCGGGACTCTAAATCAGCCCCAGCATTTT. This gives the protein CASSLNPGTLNQPQHF.

This clonotype was counted many times. This chain connects TRBV28 to TRBJ2-5; 7 nucleotides match TRBD2. V lost 3 bases, J lost 1 base, and 11 bases stayed unmatched. The CDR3 has 17 amino acids. CDR1 MDHEN and CDR2 SYDVKM come from the germline V gene. CDR3 region: CASSLTRLAPGQETQYF. DNA for the CDR3: TGTGCCAGCAGTTTGACTCGACTAGCCCCGGGCCAAGAGACCCAGTACTTC.

This clonotype was detected many times. V gene TRBV12-3 or TRBV12-4 combines with J gene TRBJ1-2; a weak D match, TRBD1 (6 bases). Trimming pared 5 bases from V and 8 bases from J, leaving 12 bases between. The CDR3 has 12 residues. The DNA for the CDR3 is TGTGCCAGCAGTCAGGGGATCGGAGGCTACACCTTC. Translated: CASSQGIGGYTF.

The chain is built from TRBV20-1 and TRBJ2-2; D may match TRBD1 or TRBD2 (5 bases each). Per the germline V gene, CDR1 is DFQATT and CDR2 is SNEGSKA (reference sequence). Trimming took off 4 bases at V and 7 bases at J, with 10 bases between the two ends. This CDR3 has 12 residues. CDR3 sequence (DNA): TGCAGTGCTACCGGGACCGGCGGGGAGCTGTTTTTT. Encoded protein: CSATGTGGELFF.

This clonotype was seen many times. The chain uses TRBV10-3 and TRBJ1-5; 9 positions agree with TRBD1. The CDR3 runs to 17 residues. Germline V gene data show CDR1 as ENHRY and CDR2 as SYGVKD. Trimming cost V 4 bases and J 3 bases; bases outside gene matches: 10. The CDR3 nucleotides read TGTGCCATCAGTGCGGACAGGGGTCCCACCACCAATCAGCCCCAGCATTTT. This translates into CAISADRGPTTNQPQHF.

This clonotype was counted at least ten times. The chain links TRBV9 to TRBJ1-2; TRBD1 aligns across 9 bases. The CDR3 is made up of 15 amino acids. V lost 0 bases to trimming and J lost 5 bases; unmatched junction nucleotides: 5. Germline CDR1 SGDLS, CDR2 YYNGEE. The CDR3 DNA sequence: TGTGCCAGCAGCGTAGACGGGACAGGGAAGTATGGCTACACCTTC. Translating it yields CASSVDGTGKYGYTF. The variable domain in full, completed from reference TRBV9 and TRBJ1-2, reads DSGVTQTPKHLITATGQRVTLRCSPRSGDLSVYWYQQSLDQGLQFLIQYYNGEERAKGNILERFSAQQFPDLHSELNLSSLELGDSALYFCASSVDGTGKYGYTFGSGTRLTVV.

The chain joins TRBV30 to TRBJ1-1; the D is unclear. This CDR3 has 13 amino acids. V dropped 7 bases and J dropped 3 bases, with 15 bases sitting between them. Germline CDR1 and CDR2: GTSNPN and SVGIG (reference sequence). CDR3 protein: CAYALPVDTEAFF. In DNA, the CDR3 is TGTGCCTACGCCCTACCAGTAGACACTGAAGCTTTCTTT.

V gene TRBV5-6 combines with J gene TRBJ2-7; D is undetermined. The CDR3 runs 15 residues. The V and J ends lost 0 bases and 7 bases respectively, with 17 bases between them. From germline, CDR1 is SGHDT and CDR2 YYEEEE. CDR3 bases: TGTGCCAGCAGCTTGGATCCTACAGAGCCCCGGGAGCAGTACTTC. This codes for CASSLDPTEPREQYF.

This clonotype was counted many times. The genes are TRBV28 and TRBJ1-2; D uncertain. Trimming stripped 6 bases from V and 5 bases from J, with 10 bases between. The germline gives CDR1 MDHEN, CDR2 SYDVKM. The CDR3 length is 12 residues. The DNA of the CDR3 is TGTGCCAGCAGACGGACGGTTTATGGCTACACCTTC. Translated: CASRRTVYGYTF.

The chain employs TRBV30 and TRBJ1-5, with D perhaps TRBD1 (6 bases). CDR3 length: 13 residues. V shed 5 bases and J shed 7 bases, with 15 bases lying between them. Germline V gives CDR1 GTSNPN, CDR2 SVGIG (reference sequence). The CDR3 DNA reads as TGTGCCTGGGGGGGGGGGGCGAAACAGCCCCAGCATTTT. Residues: CAWGGGAKQPQHF.

This clonotype turned up a few times. The chain is built from TRBV5-1 and TRBJ1-4; D is undetermined. Looked up from germline, CDR1 is SGHRS and CDR2 is YFSETQ. V shed 4 bases and J shed 2 bases, with 12 bases lying between them. The CDR3 extends over 15 amino acids. In DNA, the CDR3 is TGCGCCAGCAGCCCCGGGCCGCCTACTAATGAAAAACTGTTTTTT. Protein: CASSPGPPTNEKLFF.

The chain carries TRBV2 and TRBJ2-2, with 9 bases fitting TRBD1. The germline V gene encodes CDR1 SNHLY and CDR2 FYNNEI. The CDR3 length is 15 residues. V lost 4 bases, J lost 3 bases, and 3 bases stayed unmatched. CDR3 sequence: CASSGRQGDTGELFF. CDR3 in DNA: TGTGCCAGCAGTGGGAGACAGGGGGACACCGGGGAGCTGTTTTTT.

The chain is built from TRBV12-3 or TRBV12-4 and TRBJ2-7; tentatively, D is TRBD1 or TRBD2 (7 bases each). CDR3 length: 16 residues. V dropped 5 bases and J dropped 3 bases, with 20 bases sitting between them. The CDR3 spells CASSRGGTALSYEQYF. CDR3 DNA sequence: TGTGCCAGCAGTAGGGGGGGGACAGCGTTAAGCTACGAGCAGTACTTC.

The V and J genes are TRBV7-2 and TRBJ1-2; D unresolved. Germline assignment: CDR1 SGHTA and CDR2 FQGNSA. Trimming took 5 bases from V and 4 from J, leaving 14 bases between them. The CDR3 runs to 14 residues. CDR3: CASSPPRYFYGYTF. The CDR3 coding sequence is TGTGCCAGCAGCCCCCCGAGGTACTTCTATGGCTACACCTTC. Drawing the rest from reference TRBV7-2 and TRBJ1-2, the complete variable domain is GAGVSQSPSNKVTEKGKDVELRCDPISGHTALYWYRQSLGQGLEFLIYFQGNSAPDKSGLPSDRFSAERTGGSVSTLTIQRTQQEDSAVYLCASSPPRYFYGYTFGSGTRLTVV.